This TCR beta chain was recovered during a study of blood T cells in healthy people across ages. Study information: With template switching, about one barcoded beta molecule was captured per two T cells. Findings of the study overall: Expanded clonotype changes were possibly confounded by unknown donor CMV status. A strong correlation was seen between TCR beta diversity and naive T cell percentage. Estimated diversity, derived from one million T cells, was regarded as an underestimate.

This CDR3 is built from 15 residues. CDR1 is MGHRA, CDR2 YSYEKL, per germline. As regards this clonotype: The antigen is not known.

Combining a sample-barcoded 5' primer with a J-beta primer mix, a second PCR ran for roughly 7 to 12 cycles. TCRdb called the 5' RACE reads again in MiXCR, with one record for every CDR3 protein. The sample includes roughly 1.4 million distinct CDR3 sequences, roughly 60% of them seen just once. Sequenced input: blood. This rearrangement joins TRBV4-1 to TRBJ2-5; D is possibly TRBD1 (5 bases). The J call is doubtful: the DNA matches TRBJ2-7 better. This TCR was sampled from a man between 18 and 29 years old in good health. The CDR3 coding sequence is TGCGCCAGCAGCCTTTCACGAGGCAGGGCCTACGAGCAGTACTTC. Its translation: CASSLSRGRAYEQYF.